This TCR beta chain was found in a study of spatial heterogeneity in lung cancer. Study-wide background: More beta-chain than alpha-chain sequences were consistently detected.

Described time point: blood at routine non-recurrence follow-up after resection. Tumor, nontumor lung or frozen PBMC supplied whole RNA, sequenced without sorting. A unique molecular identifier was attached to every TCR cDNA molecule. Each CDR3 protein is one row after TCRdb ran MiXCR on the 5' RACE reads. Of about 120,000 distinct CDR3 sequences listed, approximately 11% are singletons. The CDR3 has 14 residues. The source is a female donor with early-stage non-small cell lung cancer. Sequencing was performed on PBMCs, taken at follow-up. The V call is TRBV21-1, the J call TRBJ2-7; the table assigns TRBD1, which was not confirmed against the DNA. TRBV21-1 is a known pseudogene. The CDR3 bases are TGTGCCAGCAGTCGGACAGGGCCCGCCTACGAGCAGTACGTC. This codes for CASSRTGPAYEQYV.